This T cell receptor (beta chain) was captured by sequencing in a study of T-cell memory formation after mild COVID-19. Trimming took 0 bases from V and 2 from J, leaving 16 bases between them. The CDR3 length is 17 residues. The germline V gene has CDR1 SGHTA and CDR2 FQGNSA. As for this clonotype: Its specificity is unknown.

cDNA libraries for TCR alpha and TCR beta, carrying sample barcodes and UMIs, came from 5'RACE with constant-segment primers. A single record per CDR3 protein comes from TCRdb applying MiXCR to the 5' RACE reads. The sample holds more than 250,000 distinct CDR3 sequences, approximately 15% seen once. Study-level results: Clones that contracted from day 15 to 85 were balanced CD4/CD8, while later expanders leaned CD4+. A subset of responding clones appeared in pre-infection memory, suggesting cross-reactive memory joined.

The V call is TRBV7-2, the J call TRBJ1-1; D is unclear. The clonotype comes from a man between 18 and 35 years old who had mild COVID-19 (a few samples of this study predate the infection). Cell type and time point are not known. Material for sequencing was PBMCs or a T cell subset sorted from them (not recorded which). The CDR3 sequence: CASSLAREKMNNTEAFF. DNA for the CDR3: TGTGCCAGCAGCTTAGCTCGGGAGAAGATGAATAACACTGAAGCTTTCTTT.